Listed here are 19 T cell receptor beta chains from one sample, sequenced in a study of PD-L1 blockade in urothelial cancer. TCRdb's copy holds only in-frame clones and misses some; the assay was immunoSEQ multiplex PCR. The sample has some 65,000 clones; around 81% are singletons. As to time point: pretreatment peripheral blood. Sequencing used PBMCs, obtained around atezolizumab (anti-PD-L1) treatment. The receptors were gathered from a man between 65 and 85 years old with urothelial cancer.

This clone was observed a single time. The chain has TRBV10-3 and TRBJ2-5; 8 bases are a match to TRBD1. The ends lost 3 bases at V and 5 bases at J; junction bases unmatched: 5. The germline gives CDR1 ENHRY, CDR2 SYGVKD. The CDR3 has 14 residues. CDR3 residues: CAISDWTGIETQYF. The CDR3 nucleotides are TGTGCCATCAGTGATTGGACAGGGATCGAGACCCAGTACTTC.

The chain joins TRBV7-9 to TRBJ2-7; D is uncertain. Germline-derived CDR1 and CDR2 are SEHNR and FQNEAQ (reference sequence). Between the trimmed V and J ends, which lost 5 bases and 0 bases, there was a span of 5 bases. This CDR3 has 12 amino acids. The CDR3 nucleotides are TGTGCCAGCAGCCGCAGCTCCTACGAGCAGTACTTC. As protein: CASSRSSYEQYF. Together with reference TRBV7-9 and TRBJ2-7, the CDR3 gives the full variable domain: DTGVSQNPRHKITKRGQNVTFRCDPISEHNRLYWYRQTLGQGPEFLTYFQNEAQLEKSRLLSDRFSAERPKGSFSTLEIQRTEQGDSAMYLCASSRSSYEQYFGPGTRLTVT.

The V gene is TRBV30, the J gene TRBJ2-7; TRBD2 aligns across 10 bases. The CDR3 runs to 14 residues. Germline V gene sequence: CDR1 GTSNPN, CDR2 SVGIG (reference sequence). After removal of 4 bases from V and 7 bases from J, the junction contained 10 bases not matched to a gene. In nucleotides, the CDR3 is TGTGCCTGGACCGGGCTAGCGGGAGTCTCTGAGCAGTACTTC. Its translation: CAWTGLAGVSEQYF.

The chain is built from TRBV6-1 and TRBJ1-1; a weak D match, TRBD1 (5 bases). The CDR3 runs to 16 residues. In germline, CDR1 is MNHNS, CDR2 SASEGT. The V and J ends lost 2 bases and 3 bases respectively, with 16 bases between them. Here the CDR3 reads CASSELIGRGYTEAFF. The CDR3 bases are TGTGCCAGCAGTGAACTCATAGGTAGGGGATACACTGAAGCTTTCTTT.

This clone occurred once. The rearrangement uses TRBV2 and TRBJ1-5, with 7 positions matching TRBD1. The CDR3 is 12 residues long. The V gene end was trimmed by 6 bases and the J gene end by 6 bases; junction bases not matched to a gene: 2. Germline CDR1 and CDR2: SNHLY and FYNNEI. CDR3 protein: CASSGDSQPQHF. The CDR3 DNA sequence: TGTGCCAGCAGCGGGGACAGTCAGCCCCAGCATTTT.

The V gene is TRBV25-1, the J gene TRBJ2-1; weak D call: TRBD2 (6 bases). This CDR3 contains 15 residues. In germline, CDR1 is MGHDK, CDR2 SYGVNS. V dropped 2 bases and J dropped 7 bases, with 15 bases sitting between them. CDR3 in amino acids: CASSEPGDLGNEQFF. CDR3 in DNA: TGTGCCAGCAGTGAACCGGGAGACCTGGGTAATGAGCAGTTCTTC.

In this sample, this clone turned up a few times. This chain links TRBV19 with TRBJ2-7, with D maybe TRBD2 (5 bases). This CDR3 region has 13 residues. Germline CDR1 LNHDA, CDR2 SQIVND (reference sequence). The germline V and J ends were trimmed by 3 bases and 6 bases, with 12 bases remaining between them. CDR3 sequence reads: CASSIGERGEQYF. The CDR3 DNA reads as TGTGCCAGTAGTATCGGGGAGCGAGGCGAGCAGTACTTC.

The rearrangement links TRBV5-1 to TRBJ1-2, with 7 positions matching TRBD1. This CDR3 is built from 11 residues. The V segment lost 9 bases and the J segment 6 bases; nucleotides outside the gene matches: 5. The V gene's germline CDR1 is SGHRS and CDR2 YFSETQ. DNA for the CDR3: TGCGCCACCGGGACAGAAGATGGCTACACCTTC. Translation gives CATGTEDGYTF.

The rearrangement uses TRBV5-1 and TRBJ2-5; 7 nucleotides align to TRBD1. In germline, CDR1 is SGHRS, CDR2 YFSETQ. The CDR3 is 17 residues long. J was trimmed by 5 bases and V by 0 bases; bases with no gene match: 13. The CDR3 loop reads CASSLAGQGERWETQYF. DNA of the CDR3: TGCGCCAGCAGCTTGGCCGGGCAGGGGGAAAGATGGGAGACCCAGTACTTC.

The chain employs TRBV27 and TRBJ1-5; TRBD1 is a possible D gene (6 bases). V was cut by 5 bases and J by 6 bases, with 14 bases left in between. This CDR3 spans 14 amino acids. From germline, CDR1 is MNHEY and CDR2 SMNVEV (reference sequence). This CDR3 reads CASSPQGEGQPQHF. The CDR3 DNA reads TGTGCCAGCAGTCCACAGGGAGAGGGTCAGCCCCAGCATTTT.

This sequence joins TRBV2 and TRBJ1-1, with D possibly being TRBD1 (5 bases). This CDR3 spans 13 amino acids. Deletions cut 7 bases from V and 3 bases from J, with 12 bases between. From germline, CDR1 is SNHLY and CDR2 FYNNEI. The CDR3 DNA sequence: TGTGCCAGCAATAGGCAGGGCGACACTGAAGCTTTCTTT. Protein: CASNRQGDTEAFF.

This clone was found a few times. V gene TRBV18 combines with J gene TRBJ2-3; 9 bases are a match to TRBD2. V lost 2 bases and J lost 6; bases outside the gene matches: 12. Germline CDR1 reads KGHSH; CDR2 reads LQKENI. The CDR3 totals 17 residues. The CDR3 here is CASSPWPAGGLGDTQYF. CDR3 nucleotide sequence: TGTGCCAGCTCACCATGGCCAGCGGGGGGACTTGGGGATACGCAGTATTTT.

CDR3 region: CAISESLVTGGLYEQYF. For the CDR3, the DNA is TGTGCCATCAGTGAGTCTCTAGTAACAGGGGGCTTGTACGAGCAGTACTTC. The chain couples TRBV10-3 to TRBJ2-7, with TRBD1 matching 9 bases. The CDR3 sequence is 17 residues long. The germline gives CDR1 ENHRY, CDR2 SYGVKD. V gave up 0 bases and J gave up 4 bases; unmatched junction bases: 10.

V gene TRBV20-1 combines with J gene TRBJ2-7; possible D gene TRBD1, 5 bases. Per the germline V gene, CDR1 is DFQATT and CDR2 is SNEGSKA (reference sequence). Trimming left V 6 bases short and J 2 bases short, with 8 bases between. This CDR3 spans 11 amino acids. CDR3: CSALGPYEQYF. In DNA form, the CDR3 reads TGCAGTGCCTTGGGGCCCTACGAGCAGTACTTC.

The chain uses TRBV9 and TRBJ2-7; 8 positions agree with TRBD2. The CDR3 is made up of 14 amino acids. V gave up 2 bases and J gave up 7 bases; unmatched junction bases: 8. Germline V gene lookup returns CDR1 SGDLS and CDR2 YYNGEE. The CDR3 nucleotides are TGTGCCAGCAGCGTCGGGGGGGACCTTACAGAGCAGTACTTC. This codes for CASSVGGDLTEQYF.

This clone was counted a few times. V is TRBV14 and J is TRBJ2-7; D is unresolved. The CDR3 length is 14 residues. Trimming cost V 3 bases and J 6 bases, with 15 bases left between them. Germline CDR1 SGHDN, CDR2 FVKESK. The DNA of the CDR3 is TGTGCCAGCAGCCACATGGTCTCTTCGCGCGAGCAGTACTTC. Protein product: CASSHMVSSREQYF.

The rearrangement uses TRBV30 and TRBJ1-3; D is perhaps TRBD1 (5 bases). The V end was cut by 3 bases, the J end by 0 bases, with 18 bases between. Germline CDR1 reads GTSNPN; CDR2 reads SVGIG (reference sequence). This CDR3 region has 17 residues. CDR3 region: CAWSLALGRYSGNTIYF. The CDR3 DNA follows: TGTGCCTGGAGCCTAGCGTTGGGACGGTACTCTGGAAACACCATATATTTT.

This clone was counted a single time. CDR3 sequence (DNA): TGCGCCAGCAGCCAAGGGCAACAGCAGTATGAAAAACTGTTTTTT. Its protein is CASSQGQQQYEKLFF. V usage is TRBV4-1 and J usage is TRBJ1-4; D unresolved. V lost 1 base to trimming and J lost 6 bases, with 12 bases between them. This CDR3 is built from 15 residues. Germline CDR1 and CDR2: MGHRA and YSYEKL.

The chain carries TRBV27 and TRBJ2-3, with D perhaps TRBD1 (6 bases). The CDR3 runs 13 residues. CDR1 and CDR2 (germline): MNHEY, SMNVEV (reference sequence). The V and J ends lost 0 bases and 10 bases respectively, with 11 bases between them. The CDR3 bases are TGTGCCAGCAGTTTATCGGGGGCCTTCTCGCAGTATTTT. Amino acids: CASSLSGAFSQYF.